Following are 31 T cell receptor beta chains from one sample sequenced in a study of human T cells and chemical hapten exposure. Indicated time point: pre-sensitization, week 0. Documented treatment: therapeutic diphenylcyclopropenone sensitization with weekly scalp DPC. Using its own MiXCR run on the RACE reads, TCRdb lists one record per CDR3 protein. This table has 45,000 to 60,000 distinct CDR3 sequences, 9.4% appearing once. The sequencing here drew on whole blood, taken in connection with sensitization to the hapten diphenylcyclopropenone (DPC). The receptors were gathered from a woman aged 40 to 49 with alopecia areata. Some clones in this sample may be carry-over from other donors' samples.

The table lists this clonotype with many counts. This chain uses TRBV2 with TRBJ2-3, with unresolved D. This CDR3 comprises 12 residues. Germline V lookup: CDR1 SNHLY, CDR2 FYNNEI. Deletions cut 1 base from V and 3 bases from J, with 2 bases between. CDR3 region: CASSEGTDTQYF. Here the CDR3 DNA reads TGTGCCAGCAGTGAAGGAACAGATACGCAGTATTTT.

This clonotype was seen repeatedly, ten times or more. This sequence joins TRBV9 and TRBJ2-1; 12 positions agree with TRBD1. Germline trimming cut 4 bases from V and 6 bases from J; bases unmatched to any gene: 5. This CDR3 spans 15 amino acids. CDR1 SGDLS and CDR2 YYNGEE come from the germline V gene. This CDR3 reads CASSQGDRGLNEQFF. CDR3 sequence (DNA): TGTGCCAGCAGCCAAGGGGACAGGGGGCTCAATGAGCAGTTCTTC.

This clonotype was seen ten or more times. J is TRBJ1-5 and V is TRBV12-3 or TRBV12-4; 10 bases fit TRBD1. The CDR3 totals 16 residues. Trimming at V came to 6 bases and at J to 3 bases, leaving 8 bases not matched to a gene. CDR3 nucleotide sequence: TGTGCCAGCAGACCCGACAGGGGGCCTTACAATCAGCCCCAGCATTTT. This codes for CASRPDRGPYNQPQHF.

The V and J genes are TRBV5-6 and TRBJ2-1, with 9 bases that match TRBD2. With 3 bases clipped from V and 8 bases from J, the junction kept 6 bases outside the gene matches. The CDR3 consists of 14 residues. Germline CDR1 and CDR2: SGHDT and YYEEEE. The CDR3 coding sequence is TGTGCCAGCAGCTGGGGGACTAGCAGTCATGAGCAGTTCTTC. Translating it yields CASSWGTSSHEQFF.

This clonotype was counted a few times. CDR3 in DNA: TGTGCCTGGAGTGCATCCGACAGGGCTAGCACAGATACGCAGTATTTT. Protein: CAWSASDRASTDTQYF. The chain combines TRBV30 with TRBJ2-3; 7 bases line up with TRBD1. The CDR3 loop spans 16 amino acids. Germline loops: CDR1 GTSNPN, CDR2 SVGIG (reference sequence). V was clipped by 1 base and J by 0 bases; unmatched bases: 7.

This rearrangement joins TRBV7-9 to TRBJ1-1; D ambiguous. V was shortened by 5 bases and J by 6 bases, with 10 bases between the two germline ends. The CDR3 covers 12 residues. Per germline, CDR1 SEHNR and CDR2 FQNEAQ (reference sequence). CDR3 DNA sequence: TGTGCCAGCAGCCAAAGTAAGGCTGAAGCTTTCTTT. Translated, it gives CASSQSKAEAFF.

In this sample, this clonotype turned up many times. This chain connects TRBV2 to TRBJ1-6; the D is unclear. The CDR3 length is 15 residues. Germline loops: CDR1 SNHLY, CDR2 FYNNEI. Trimming removed 1 base at V and 3 bases at J, with 7 bases between. The CDR3 region has the DNA TGTGCCAGCAGTGAAGACGCAGGCTATAATTCACCCCTCCACTTT. Its translation is CASSEDAGYNSPLHF.

The chain uses TRBV29-1 and TRBJ1-1; 8 bases line up with TRBD1. The CDR3 length is 12 residues. Germline values: CDR1 SQVTM, CDR2 ANQGSEA. V lost 2 bases and J lost 6; bases outside the gene matches: 2. The CDR3 loop is CSVEQGASEAFF. CDR3 nucleotides: TGCAGCGTTGAACAGGGGGCGTCTGAAGCTTTCTTT.

The chain couples TRBV5-1 to TRBJ1-4; a weak D match, TRBD1 (6 bases). Germline-derived CDR1 and CDR2 are SGHRS and YFSETQ. V dropped 4 bases and J dropped 8 bases, with 24 bases sitting between them. The CDR3 has 17 amino acids. The chain's CDR3 is CASSGSPNRARGEKLFF. The CDR3 nucleotides read TGCGCCAGCAGCGGATCACCCAACAGGGCGAGGGGCGAAAAACTGTTTTTT.

The rearrangement links TRBV7-8 to TRBJ1-1, with D unclear. Germline V gene sequence: CDR1 SGHVS, CDR2 FQNEAQ. The CDR3 spans 12 residues. The V end lost 5 bases, the J end lost 10 bases, and 14 bases lay between the germline ends. Written as DNA, the CDR3 is TGTGCCAGCAGCGCCGGACGGACGGTAGCTTTCTTT. Encoded protein: CASSAGRTVAFF.

This clonotype was observed at least ten times. The J gene is TRBJ2-7, the V gene TRBV6-5, with 10 bases lining up with TRBD2. The CDR3 sequence is 16 residues long. V lost 0 bases, J lost 4 bases, and 6 bases stayed unmatched. In germline, CDR1 is MNHEY, CDR2 SVGAGI. The CDR3 DNA is TGTGCCAGCAGTTACTCGGCCCTAGCGGGGGTATACGAGCAGTACTTC. It codes for CASSYSALAGVYEQYF.

Only a few counts were recorded for this clonotype. This rearrangement joins TRBV5-1 to TRBJ2-6, with 9 bases aligning to TRBD1. With V trimmed by 3 bases and J by 0 bases, 7 bases remained unmatched. The CDR3 runs to 18 residues. Per the germline V gene, CDR1 is SGHRS and CDR2 is YFSETQ. The CDR3 sequence: CASSSSTGGYSGANVLTF. CDR3 coding DNA: TGCGCCAGCAGCTCCTCAACAGGGGGCTACTCTGGGGCCAACGTCCTGACTTTC. Together with reference TRBV5-1 and TRBJ2-6, the CDR3 gives the full variable domain: KAGVTQTPRYLIKTRGQQVTLSCSPISGHRSVSWYQQTPGQGLQFLFEYFSETQRNKGNFPGRFSGRQFSNSRSEMNVSTLELGDSALYLCASSSSTGGYSGANVLTFGAGSRLTVL.

This clonotype was found many times. This chain joins TRBV11-2 and TRBJ2-2, with D hard to call. CDR1 is SGHAT, CDR2 FQNNGV, per germline. CDR3 length equals 15 residues. Trimming pared 5 bases from V and 1 base from J, leaving 11 bases between. CDR3 amino acids: CASSGLYKNTGELFF. CDR3 sequence (DNA): TGTGCCAGCAGCGGCCTGTACAAGAACACCGGGGAGCTGTTTTTT.

This clonotype was found many times. The chain recombines TRBV6-4 with TRBJ1-2; TRBD1 matches 7 bases. This CDR3 contains 15 residues. V was clipped by 5 bases and J by 4 bases; unmatched bases: 10. Per the germline V gene, CDR1 is MRHNA and CDR2 is SNTAGT. The CDR3 nucleotides read TGTGCCAGCAGTCCTGGGACAGATAACTCCTATGGCTACACCTTC. Protein: CASSPGTDNSYGYTF.

Ten or more counts support this clonotype. The chain is built from TRBV18 and TRBJ2-7; D unresolved. V lost 2 bases and J 5 bases, leaving 16 bases between the germline ends. The CDR3 has 15 residues. CDR1 and CDR2 from the germline V gene are KGHSH and LQKENI. The CDR3 DNA sequence: TGTGCCAGCTCACCATTTTCGTCACGGCCCCACGAGCAGTACTTC. As protein: CASSPFSSRPHEQYF.

The J gene is TRBJ1-2, the V gene TRBV12-3 or TRBV12-4, with D maybe TRBD1 (5 bases). The CDR3 runs 15 residues. The V end lost 6 bases, the J end lost 4 bases, and 18 bases lay between the germline ends. The CDR3 nucleotides read TGTGCCAGCAGGTTCATGGAGGGACCTGCCTATGGCTACACCTTC. It is translated as CASRFMEGPAYGYTF.

CDR3 loop: CASSQDMGGRGPNTGELFF. In DNA, the CDR3 is TGCGCCAGCAGCCAAGATATGGGGGGGCGCGGACCGAACACCGGGGAGCTGTTTTTT. The genes are TRBV4-1 and TRBJ2-2, with D maybe TRBD2 (7 bases). This CDR3 contains 19 residues. CDR1 MGHRA and CDR2 YSYEKL come from the germline V gene. The V gene lost 0 bases and the J gene lost 0 bases, with 17 bases spanning the gap.

This clonotype has more than one count but fewer than ten. The junction shows a germline mismatch at one end, possibly a read error. V gene TRBV12-3 or TRBV12-4 combines with J gene TRBJ2-1, with 10 bases identical to TRBD2. This CDR3 spans 11 amino acids. The CDR3 protein is CASSAGTSVVF. CDR3 DNA: TGTGCCAGCAGTGCCGGGACTAGCGTGGTCTTC.

This clonotype was observed at least ten times. J is TRBJ1-4 and V is TRBV5-4, with D unclear. Germline CDR1 reads SGHNT; CDR2 reads YYREEE (reference sequence). Trimming pared 4 bases from V and 8 bases from J, leaving 15 bases between. The CDR3 is 14 residues long. This CDR3 reads CASSRVGRAEKLFF. The CDR3 coding sequence is TGTGCCAGCAGCCGAGTCGGTCGGGCGGAAAAACTGTTTTTT.

This clonotype was seen only a few times. The chain links TRBV7-2 to TRBJ2-5; either TRBD1 or TRBD2 may supply D (6 bases each). CDR3 length: 14 residues. The germline CDR1 and CDR2 sequences are SGHTA and FQGNSA. V shed 2 bases and J shed 4 bases, with 11 bases lying between them. The CDR3 region has the DNA TGTGCCAGCAGCTTAACAGGGCGGGGAGAGACCCAGTACTTC. Encoded protein: CASSLTGRGETQYF.

This clonotype was found a few times. The CDR3 DNA sequence: TGTGCCTGGAGTACCCCGGACTCCCAAGAGACCCAGTACTTC. Translated, it gives CAWSTPDSQETQYF. The chain joins TRBV30 to TRBJ2-5, with D possibly being TRBD2 (5 bases). The germline V gene has CDR1 GTSNPN and CDR2 SVGIG (reference sequence). This CDR3 contains 14 residues. The V end lost 2 bases, the J end lost 1 base, and 11 bases lay between the germline ends.

This clonotype was counted at least ten times. The chain has TRBV7-8 and TRBJ2-4; TRBD2 might be the D (6 bases). The V end was cut by 5 bases, the J end by 0 bases, with 11 bases between. CDR1 and CDR2 from the germline V gene are SGHVS and FQNEAQ. This CDR3 contains 15 residues. CDR3 in amino acids: CASSPRLVAKNIQYF. DNA for the CDR3: TGTGCCAGCAGCCCCCGACTAGTAGCCAAAAACATTCAGTACTTC. The whole variable domain, filled in from reference TRBV7-8 and TRBJ2-4, reads GAGVSQSPRYKVAKRGQDVALRCDPISGHVSLFWYQQALGQGPEFLTYFQNEAQLDKSGLPSDRFFAERPEGSVSTLKIQRTQQEDSAVYLCASSPRLVAKNIQYFGAGTRLSVL.

This clonotype appeared many times. This chain links TRBV15 with TRBJ1-1; D unclear. The CDR3 sequence is 13 residues long. The germline V and J ends were trimmed by 3 bases and 3 bases, with 8 bases remaining between them. Germline V lookup: CDR1 LNHNV, CDR2 YYDKDF (reference sequence). This CDR3 is CATSSLSYTEAFF. The CDR3 DNA sequence: TGTGCCACCAGCAGCCTCTCGTACACTGAAGCTTTCTTT.

In this sample, this clonotype turned up many times. The chain is built from TRBV30 and TRBJ2-5, with D possibly being TRBD2 (6 bases). Deletions cut 7 bases from V and 5 bases from J, with 14 bases between. There are 12 residues in the CDR3. Germline assignment: CDR1 GTSNPN and CDR2 SVGIG (reference sequence). CDR3 amino acids: CAYVRLGETQYF. The CDR3 bases are TGTGCCTACGTCAGACTAGGGGAGACCCAGTACTTC.

This clonotype was seen at least ten times. The V and J genes are TRBV18 and TRBJ2-3; no clear D gene. The ends were cut back, 3 bases at V and 0 bases at J, with 13 bases in the middle. Germline V CDR1 and CDR2: KGHSH, LQKENI. This CDR3 spans 16 amino acids. Here the CDR3 reads CASSPRRGLSTDTQYF. In DNA, the CDR3 is TGTGCCAGCTCACCGAGACGTGGGCTGAGCACAGATACGCAGTATTTT.

V is TRBV27 and J is TRBJ1-5, with 9 nucleotides matching TRBD1. CDR1 and CDR2 from the germline V gene are MNHEY and SMNVEV (reference sequence). J lost 10 bases, V lost 6 bases, and 4 bases had no gene match. This CDR3 has 12 amino acids. CDR3 nucleotide sequence: TGTGCCAGCAGGGACAGGGGAGAACCCCAGCATTTT. The encoded protein is CASRDRGEPQHF.

The chain combines TRBV15 with TRBJ2-1; tentatively, D is TRBD2 (6 bases). The CDR3 loop spans 17 amino acids. V was pared by 0 bases and J by 3 bases, with 15 bases between. The germline V gene encodes CDR1 LNHNV and CDR2 YYDKDF (reference sequence). The CDR3 DNA is TGTGCCACCAGCAGAGAACGTCGGCGGGGCCTCTACAATGAGCAGTTCTTC. Residues: CATSRERRRGLYNEQFF. Complete variable domain (other parts from reference TRBV15 and TRBJ2-1): DAMVIQNPRYQVTQFGKPVTLSCSQTLNHNVMYWYQQKSSQAPKLLFHYYDKDFNNEADTPDNFQSRRPNTSFCFLDIRSPGLGDTAMYLCATSRERRRGLYNEQFFGPGTRLTVL.

This clonotype was seen more than once but under ten times. This chain connects TRBV20-1 to TRBJ2-1; the D gene is possibly TRBD2 (5 bases). The V end was cut by 2 bases, the J end by 0 bases, with 14 bases between. The germline V gene encodes CDR1 DFQATT and CDR2 SNEGSKA (reference sequence). The CDR3 loop spans 16 amino acids. The CDR3 region is CSARSPGLTSYNEQFF. CDR3 DNA sequence: TGCAGTGCTAGATCCCCGGGGTTAACCTCCTACAATGAGCAGTTCTTC.

This clonotype showed up just a few times. This chain joins TRBV28 and TRBJ1-2; D is ambiguous. CDR3 length: 11 amino acids. Germline V lookup: CDR1 MDHEN, CDR2 SYDVKM. V gave up 6 bases and J gave up 8 bases, with 10 bases separating them. The CDR3: CASRNPTGYTF. The DNA of the CDR3 is TGTGCCAGCAGAAACCCTACCGGCTACACCTTC.

The sample holds many counts of this clonotype. The J gene is TRBJ1-6, the V gene TRBV30; 9 positions agree with TRBD1. The CDR3 has 17 residues. With V trimmed by 3 bases and J by 6 bases, 12 bases remained unmatched. CDR1 GTSNPN and CDR2 SVGIG come from the germline V gene (reference sequence). The CDR3, as DNA: TGTGCCTGGAGGGCCCCTAACTGGACAGGGGCTAATTCACCCCTCCACTTT. Its protein product is CAWRAPNWTGANSPLHF. Together with reference TRBV30 and TRBJ1-6, the CDR3 gives the full variable domain: SQTIHQWPATLVQPVGSPLSLECTVEGTSNPNLYWYRQAAGRGLQLLFYSVGIGQISSEVPQNLSASRPQDRQFILSSKKLLLSDSGFYLCAWRAPNWTGANSPLHFGNGTRLTVT.

This clonotype was picked up many times. The genes are TRBV3-1 and TRBJ2-1, with 9 bases matching TRBD2. The CDR3 extends over 16 amino acids. Germline loops: CDR1 LGHDT, CDR2 YNNKEL (reference sequence). V shed 0 bases, J shed 5 bases, and the junction held 5 bases outside the gene matches. The CDR3 region has the DNA TGTGCCAGCAGCCAAGATAGGGCGGGGGGGCACAATGAGCAGTTCTTC. Translation gives CASSQDRAGGHNEQFF.